Below, 21 T cell receptor beta chains from the same sample are listed, as sequenced in a study of human T cells and chemical hapten exposure. Specified time point: patch test 2, 6 weeks after DPC sensitization. As for treatment: therapeutic diphenylcyclopropenone sensitization with weekly scalp DPC. TCRdb passed the RACE reads through MiXCR, listing each CDR3 protein once. The sample holds just over 350,000 distinct CDR3 sequences, 6% to 7% seen once. Source: whole blood, taken in connection with sensitization to the hapten diphenylcyclopropenone (DPC). Receptor source: a woman aged 18-30 years with alopecia areata. Some clones in this sample may be carry-over from other donors' samples.

The chain carries TRBV12-3 or TRBV12-4 and TRBJ2-7, with D perhaps TRBD2 (7 bases). This CDR3 comprises 15 residues. V lost 2 bases to trimming and J lost 3 bases, with 14 bases between them. The CDR3 bases are TGTGCCAGCAGTTTAAATGGGGGAGGGGGCTACGAGCAGTACTTC. This translates into CASSLNGGGGYEQYF.

The sample holds a few counts of this clonotype. This sequence joins TRBV7-9 and TRBJ1-5, with D uncertain. Germline values: CDR1 SEHNR, CDR2 FQNEAQ (reference sequence). This CDR3 has 14 residues. Trimming stripped 3 bases from V and 4 bases from J, with 10 bases between. This chain's CDR3 is CASSFGVENQPQHF. The CDR3, as DNA: TGTGCCAGCAGCTTTGGGGTGGAGAATCAGCCCCAGCATTTT.

A few counts support this clonotype. This chain connects TRBV20-1 to TRBJ1-5; D is ambiguous. V shed 5 bases and J shed 3 bases, with 14 bases lying between them. The CDR3 covers 14 residues. Looked up from germline, CDR1 is DFQATT and CDR2 is SNEGSKA (reference sequence). In DNA form, the CDR3 reads TGCAGTGCTTCAGAACGGGAGACCAATCAGCCCCAGCATTTT. This gives the protein CSASERETNQPQHF.

This clonotype was seen a few times. J is TRBJ2-1 and V is TRBV12-3 or TRBV12-4, with D possibly being TRBD2 (6 bases). The V and J ends lost 5 bases and 1 base respectively, with 15 bases between them. The CDR3 contains 16 residues. For the CDR3, the DNA is TGTGCCAGCAGTGCCTCCCCGGCGGGGTCCTACAATGAGCAGTTCTTC. Translation: CASSASPAGSYNEQFF.

This clonotype was observed at least ten times. The chain combines TRBV6-5 with TRBJ1-1; D is unresolved. Germline V CDR1 and CDR2: MNHEY, SVGAGI. The ends were cut back, 7 bases at V and 4 bases at J, with 19 bases in the middle. The CDR3 consists of 15 residues. The CDR3, as DNA: TGTGCCAGCACAAGGGATCGGGTACTTGGCACTGAAGCTTTCTTT. It codes for CASTRDRVLGTEAFF.

The genes are TRBV6-6 and TRBJ2-3; D gene uncertain. V was trimmed by 7 bases and J by 1 base, leaving 6 bases between them. The germline V gene has CDR1 MNHNY and CDR2 SVGAGI (reference sequence). This CDR3 spans 12 amino acids. The CDR3 DNA is TGTGCCAGCACCCTCCGCACAGATACGCAGTATTTT. It translates to CASTLRTDTQYF.

For this clonotype: The junction departs from the called germline gene at one end, perhaps through a read error. V and J are TRBV6-5 and TRBJ1-6, with D perhaps TRBD1 (6 bases). This CDR3 has 18 amino acids. Germline CDR1 and CDR2: MNHEY and SVGAGI. The CDR3 spells CASCYSFRSPGVNSPLHF. CDR3 nucleotide sequence: TGTGCCAGCTGTTACTCCTTTCGCAGTCCAGGGGTTAATTCACCCCTCCACTTT.

A single count supports this clonotype. The chain has TRBV6-2 or TRBV6-3 and TRBJ2-3; D is uncertain. Trimming took 6 bases from V and 1 from J, leaving 8 bases between them. Per germline, CDR1 MNHEY and CDR2 SVGEGT. This CDR3 comprises 13 residues. The CDR3 nucleotides are TGTGCCAGCAGCGACCCACGCACAGATACGCAGTATTTT. Translating it yields CASSDPRTDTQYF.

This clonotype was detected a few times. V gene TRBV6-5 combines with J gene TRBJ1-1; D unclear. Per the germline V gene, CDR1 is MNHEY and CDR2 is SVGAGI. V lost 2 bases to trimming and J lost 3 bases, with 7 bases between them. CDR3 length: 13 amino acids. Here the CDR3 reads CASSYVRDTEAFF. CDR3 DNA sequence: TGTGCCAGCAGTTACGTCCGCGACACTGAAGCTTTCTTT.

CDR3 DNA: TGTGCCAGCAGCTTTGAAGGATACACAATAGATACGCAGTATTTT. Translating gives CASSFEGYTIDTQYF. The chain recombines TRBV7-9 with TRBJ2-3, with D unresolved. Germline assignment: CDR1 SEHNR and CDR2 FQNEAQ (reference sequence). The CDR3 runs 15 residues. The germline V and J ends were trimmed by 3 bases and 5 bases, with 15 bases remaining between them.

This chain joins TRBV12-3 or TRBV12-4 and TRBJ1-3; TRBD1 might be the D (6 bases). This CDR3 region has 15 residues. Trimming took 6 bases from V and 0 from J, leaving 12 bases between them. The CDR3 coding sequence is TGTGCCAGCAGGGACAGACGGCACTCTGGAAACACCATATATTTT. Its protein product is CASRDRRHSGNTIYF.

The chain uses TRBV6-6 and TRBJ2-2; 7 nucleotides agree with TRBD2. Losses at the gene ends were 2 bases for V and 2 bases for J; bases not matched to a gene: 5. In germline, CDR1 is MNHNY, CDR2 SVGAGI (reference sequence). The CDR3 is 16 residues long. Written as DNA, the CDR3 is TGTGCCAGCAGTTACGGCGGGGGAGCTAACACCGGGGAGCTGTTTTTT. As protein: CASSYGGGANTGELFF.

The J gene is TRBJ2-3, the V gene TRBV12-3 or TRBV12-4; the D call may be TRBD1 or TRBD2 (5 bases each). V shed 6 bases and J shed 8 bases, with 21 bases lying between them. The CDR3 extends over 15 amino acids. Written as DNA, the CDR3 is TGTGCCAGCAGCCACCGGGACCGCCCAGCCGGTACGCAGTATTTT. Its translation is CASSHRDRPAGTQYF.

The J gene is TRBJ2-3, the V gene TRBV7-3, with D possibly TRBD2 on 5 matching bases. The germline V gene encodes CDR1 SGHTA and CDR2 FQGTGA. Trimming left V 7 bases short and J 2 bases short, with 19 bases between. The CDR3 runs 16 residues. CDR3 amino acids: CASTSLGGGTTDTQYF. Written as DNA, the CDR3 is TGTGCCAGCACCTCATTAGGCGGAGGAACCACAGATACGCAGTATTTT.

This clonotype has a handful of counts. The chain recombines TRBV6-1 with TRBJ2-7; the match to TRBD2 covers 7 bases. This CDR3 spans 12 amino acids. Germline trimming cut 7 bases from V and 5 bases from J; bases unmatched to any gene: 5. CDR1 and CDR2 from the germline V gene are MNHNS and SASEGT. The CDR3 nucleotides read TGTGCCAGCACCGCGGGGGTGGACGAGCAGTACTTC. Translated: CASTAGVDEQYF.

This clonotype came up many times. The J gene is TRBJ1-4, the V gene TRBV12-3 or TRBV12-4, with 10 nucleotides matching TRBD1. The CDR3 has 17 amino acids. The J segment lost 5 bases and the V segment lost 5 bases, leaving 11 bases of the junction unmatched. The CDR3 loop reads CASSPVPGQGQNEKLFF. The CDR3 DNA is TGTGCCAGCAGTCCGGTCCCGGGACAGGGGCAGAATGAAAAACTGTTTTTT.

The chain combines TRBV11-2 with TRBJ1-4; D is unresolved. This CDR3 is 15 amino acids long. From germline, CDR1 is SGHAT and CDR2 FQNNGV. Trimming left V 5 bases short and J 10 bases short, with 20 bases between. CDR3 in amino acids: CASSARGVLSRKLFF. In nucleotides, the CDR3 is TGTGCCAGCAGCGCCCGCGGTGTCCTATCTCGAAAACTGTTTTTT.

This clonotype was found a few times. In DNA form, the CDR3 reads TGTGCCAGCACGGGCAGTTTAAACACTGAAGCTTTCTTT. Translated, it gives CASTGSLNTEAFF. The V and J genes are TRBV25-1 and TRBJ1-1; D not certain. This CDR3 is 13 amino acids long. Germline CDR1 is MGHDK and CDR2 is SYGVNS. V lost 7 bases and J 2 bases, leaving 11 bases between the germline ends.

The chain uses TRBV6-1 and TRBJ1-6, with 7 bases aligning to TRBD1. V lost 5 bases, J lost 13 bases, and 5 bases stayed unmatched. The CDR3 covers 12 residues. The V gene's germline CDR1 is MNHNS and CDR2 SASEGT. In DNA form, the CDR3 reads TGTGCCAGCAGTAACCCGGACAGGCCCCTCCACTTT. Translated, it gives CASSNPDRPLHF.

Concerning this clonotype: A much larger clone is a single base away; this may be a read error. The V and J genes are TRBV5-6 and TRBJ1-4; the D gene is possibly TRBD1 (5 bases). The CDR3 loop spans 15 amino acids. Germline assignment: CDR1 SGHDT and CDR2 YYEEEE. CDR3: CASSHRQGFIEKLLF. CDR3 nucleotides: TGTGCCAGCAGCCACCGCCAGGGTTTTATTGAAAAACTGTTATTT.

The rearrangement joins TRBV7-9 to TRBJ2-5, with TRBD1 as a possible D gene (5 bases). The CDR3 loop spans 12 amino acids. V was clipped by 10 bases and J by 4 bases, with 13 bases between them. CDR1 is SEHNR, CDR2 FQNEAQ, per germline (reference sequence). The CDR3 is CATSRERETQYF. The CDR3 DNA follows: TGTGCCACCTCCAGGGAAAGAGAGACCCAGTACTTC.